The 18 T cell receptor beta chains listed next were all sequenced from one sample in a study of blood T cell repertoires in COVID-19. Sequenced by immunoSEQ multiplex PCR; TCRdb stores in-frame clones only, minus some. The sample lists approximately 91,000 clones, 76% occurring once. The sample taken for sequencing was peripheral blood. The receptor set was obtained from a man between 65 and 85 years old with acute or convalescent COVID-19.

The genes are TRBV3-1 (or the pseudogene TRBV3-2) and TRBJ2-7, with TRBD1 matching 10 bases. V shed 7 bases and J 6 bases; nucleotides not matched to a gene: 9. CDR1 is LGHDT and CDR2 is YNNKEL in the germline V gene (reference sequence). CDR3 length: 14 amino acids. CDR3 DNA sequence: TGTGCCAGCAAAGACCGGGACAGGGGATCCGAGCAGTACTTC. It translates to CASKDRDRGSEQYF.

In this sample, this clone turned up a few times. The rearrangement uses TRBV11-2 and TRBJ2-7; 10 nucleotides agree with TRBD1. The CDR3 is made up of 15 amino acids. V trimming: 6 bases; J trimming: 1 base; junction bases outside the gene matches: 6. Germline V gives CDR1 SGHAT, CDR2 FQNNGV. The CDR3 sequence: CASSVGTGVSYEQYF. The CDR3 DNA is TGTGCCAGCAGTGTAGGGACAGGGGTATCCTACGAGCAGTACTTC.

This sequence joins TRBV5-4 and TRBJ2-1; 12 bases are a match to TRBD2. The germline V gene encodes CDR1 SGHNT and CDR2 YYREEE (reference sequence). The trim removed 2 bases at V and 10 bases at J, leaving 7 bases unmatched. CDR3 length: 15 amino acids. The CDR3 coding sequence is TGTGCCAGCAGCTTCGTTCTAGCGGGGGGGCGAGAGCAGTTCTTC. Translating it yields CASSFVLAGGREQFF.

The chain links TRBV7-9 to TRBJ2-1, with a weak D call TRBD1 (5 bases). The germline V and J ends were trimmed by 1 base and 2 bases, with 6 bases remaining between them. The germline gives CDR1 SEHNR, CDR2 FQNEAQ (reference sequence). CDR3 length: 14 amino acids. The CDR3, as DNA: TGTGCCAGCAGCTTAGGGGGCCCCTACAATGAGCAGTTCTTC. Translated: CASSLGGPYNEQFF. Using reference TRBV7-9 and TRBJ2-1 for the parts outside the CDR3, the full variable domain is DTGVSQNPRHKITKRGQNVTFRCDPISEHNRLYWYRQTLGQGPEFLTYFQNEAQLEKSRLLSDRFSAERPKGSFSTLEIQRTEQGDSAMYLCASSLGGPYNEQFFGPGTRLTVL.

This clone appeared once. V gene TRBV5-4 combines with J gene TRBJ1-2, with D perhaps TRBD1 (5 bases). CDR3 length: 15 residues. V was shortened by 4 bases and J by 6 bases, with 19 bases between the two germline ends. Germline values: CDR1 SGHNT, CDR2 YYREEE (reference sequence). The CDR3 nucleotides are TGTGCCAGCAGCCCTGGGGCCTCCCAGGTCCATGGCTACACCTTC. Its protein product is CASSPGASQVHGYTF.

The chain has TRBV30 and TRBJ1-1, with 7 bases lining up with TRBD1. Germline V CDR1 and CDR2: GTSNPN, SVGIG (reference sequence). This CDR3 has 13 amino acids. V was clipped by 2 bases and J by 2 bases; unmatched bases: 2. The CDR3 DNA sequence: TGTGCCTGGAGTCGACAGGGTAACACTGAAGCTTTCTTT. Translation: CAWSRQGNTEAFF. The whole variable domain, filled in from reference TRBV30 and TRBJ1-1, reads SQTIHQWPATLVQPVGSPLSLECTVEGTSNPNLYWYRQAAGRGLQLLFYSVGIGQISSEVPQNLSASRPQDRQFILSSKKLLLSDSGFYLCAWSRQGNTEAFFGQGTRLTVV.

This clone occurred a few times. The CDR3 loop is CASSSHRSSYEQYF. The CDR3 DNA is TGTGCCAGCAGTTCCCACAGGAGCTCCTACGAGCAGTACTTC. The chain uses TRBV28 and TRBJ2-7; D possibly corresponds to TRBD1 (5 bases). The CDR3 is 14 amino acids. From germline, CDR1 is MDHEN and CDR2 SYDVKM. Trimming took off 4 bases at V and 0 bases at J, with 10 bases between the two ends.

In this sample, this clone turned up a few times. The chain joins TRBV5-1 to TRBJ2-2; TRBD1 agrees at 8 bases. In germline, CDR1 is SGHRS, CDR2 YFSETQ. Trimming cost V 6 bases and J 5 bases; bases outside gene matches: 6. This CDR3 is built from 14 residues. The CDR3 loop is CASNLQGGTGELFF. For the CDR3, the DNA is TGCGCCAGCAACCTACAGGGGGGAACCGGGGAGCTGTTTTTT.

The chain recombines TRBV10-1 with TRBJ2-1, with a possible D match to TRBD1 (5 bases). Per germline, CDR1 WNHNN and CDR2 SYGVQD (reference sequence). V was cut by 0 bases and J by 7 bases, with 13 bases left in between. The CDR3 has 15 amino acids. The CDR3 is CASSESGAGLNEQFF. The CDR3 bases are TGCGCCAGCAGTGAGTCAGGGGCAGGGTTAAATGAGCAGTTCTTC.

The gene calls are TRBV30 and TRBJ1-2; a weak D match, TRBD1 (5 bases). Deletions cut 7 bases from V and 0 bases from J, with 18 bases between. Per germline, CDR1 GTSNPN and CDR2 SVGIG (reference sequence). The CDR3 contains 15 residues. The CDR3 loop is CAYPSGGRANYGYTF. DNA for the CDR3: TGTGCCTACCCATCGGGGGGGAGAGCTAACTATGGCTACACCTTC.

The gene calls are TRBV19 and TRBJ1-5; 8 nucleotides match TRBD1. Unmatched junction bases numbered 12, after V lost 6 bases and J lost 5 bases. The CDR3 loop spans 16 amino acids. Germline V gene sequence: CDR1 LNHDA, CDR2 SQIVND (reference sequence). CDR3 amino acids: CASSESQGVGDQPQHF. The CDR3 bases are TGTGCCAGTAGCGAGTCACAGGGGGTTGGCGATCAGCCCCAGCATTTT.

This clone showed up many times. The chain uses TRBV24-1 and TRBJ1-1; a weak D match, TRBD1 (6 bases). Looked up from germline, CDR1 is KGHDR and CDR2 is SFDVKD. Trimming pared 8 bases from V and 11 bases from J, leaving 20 bases between. This CDR3 contains 13 residues. CDR3 sequence: CATKQTEQGRAFF. CDR3 sequence (DNA): TGTGCCACCAAGCAGACTGAACAGGGAAGGGCTTTCTTT.

This clone has a count of ten or more. This rearrangement joins TRBV24-1 to TRBJ2-5; 7 positions match TRBD1. This CDR3 contains 15 residues. Germline values: CDR1 KGHDR, CDR2 SFDVKD. J was trimmed by 2 bases and V by 2 bases; bases with no gene match: 4. The CDR3 DNA is TGTGCCACCAGTGATTCCTCAGGGGGTCAAGAGACCCAGTACTTC. Protein: CATSDSSGGQETQYF.

The J gene is TRBJ1-2, the V gene TRBV30, with D hard to call. Germline V gene data show CDR1 as GTSNPN and CDR2 as SVGIG (reference sequence). CDR3 length: 13 amino acids. The germline V and J ends were trimmed by 0 bases and 4 bases, with 9 bases remaining between them. CDR3 protein: CAWSVGRLYGYTF. The CDR3 coding sequence is TGTGCCTGGAGTGTTGGGAGACTCTATGGCTACACCTTC.

The chain is built from TRBV28 and TRBJ1-4; tentative D call: TRBD1 (6 bases). CDR1 is MDHEN, CDR2 SYDVKM, per germline. The CDR3 covers 13 residues. V was shortened by 2 bases and J by 7 bases, with 8 bases between the two germline ends. CDR3 amino acids: CASSLQGPEKLFF. The CDR3 DNA follows: TGTGCCAGCAGTTTACAGGGGCCTGAAAAACTGTTTTTT.

This clone was seen more than once but under ten times. The genes are TRBV24-1 and TRBJ2-6, with 8 nucleotides matching TRBD1. Looked up from germline, CDR1 is KGHDR and CDR2 is SFDVKD. CDR3 length: 17 residues. Losses at the gene ends were 2 bases for V and 2 bases for J; bases not matched to a gene: 4. The DNA of the CDR3 is TGTGCCACCAGTGATTCGTCGACAGGGGCTGGGGCCAACGTCCTGACTTTC. Amino acids: CATSDSSTGAGANVLTF.

The J gene is TRBJ2-6, the V gene TRBV7-2, with 7 bases aligning to TRBD2. Germline lookup yields CDR1 SGHTA and CDR2 FQGNSA. V shed 5 bases and J 9 bases; nucleotides not matched to a gene: 10. This CDR3 spans 15 amino acids. The CDR3 DNA reads TGTGCCAGCAGCGCGGGGAGGGCAACGGGCAACGTCCTGACTTTC. Its protein is CASSAGRATGNVLTF.

The chain has TRBV7-9 and TRBJ1-2; a weak D match, TRBD1 (5 bases). Trimming removed 1 base at V and 8 bases at J, with 23 bases between. The CDR3 extends over 17 amino acids. Looked up from germline, CDR1 is SEHNR and CDR2 is FQNEAQ (reference sequence). The CDR3 sequence is CASSLEGSMGSARGYTF. CDR3 nucleotides: TGTGCCAGCAGCTTAGAGGGGTCGATGGGATCGGCGAGAGGCTACACCTTC.